The rows below give T cell receptor beta chains drawn from one sample of a study of T cell repertoires in ileal Crohn's disease. Data came from immunoSEQ multiplex PCR; TCRdb stores just in-frame clones and leaves some out. In the table there are 14,000 or so clones, 84% of which are singletons. Sample: ileal tissue. These receptors came from an adult with Crohn's disease. Each CDR3 is given with its conserved first and last residue. Not all rows give a size; the values are once, few, many and, for expanded clones, a class.

TRBJ2-7,-,TRBV28,CASSIRGATYEQYF
TRBJ2-3,-,TRBV11-3,CASSLGQSTDTQYF
TRBJ2-3,-,TRBV19,CASRTAGADTQYF
TRBJ2-1,-,TRBV9,CASSPNRGGEFEQFF
TRBJ2-1,-,TRBV28,CASSLGLAGINEQFF
TRBJ2-1,-,TRBV19,CASSQSGTRNNEQFF
TRBJ2-4,-,TRBV18,CASSDNLAKNIQYF
TRBJ2-7,-,TRBV5-1,CASSLGVQGAREQYF
TRBJ2-1,-,TRBV4-1,CASSPLAGGWSSYNEQFF
TRBJ1-4,-,TRBV5-1,CASSTGATNEKLFF
TRBJ2-3,-,TRBV9,CASSGSSGGPDTQYF
TRBJ2-5,-,TRBV18,CASSPYWGEYPTKTQYF
TRBJ2-1,-,TRBV15,CATSRGGRDRERGGSGGEQFF
TRBJ2-1,-,TRBV5-1,CASSPTGIYNEQFF
TRBJ2-7,-,TRBV7-9,CASSLVQAEQYF
TRBJ1-2,few,TRBV28,CASSSGTGSGYTF
TRBJ1-2,-,TRBV30,CAWSLAASYGYTF
TRBJ1-1,-,TRBV7-3,CASSIGARETEAFF
TRBJ2-3,-,TRBV28,CASSLSGLGRDTQYF
TRBJ1-6,-,TRBV5-1,CASSLGPVSSYNSPLHF
TRBJ2-1,-,TRBV27,CASRTPGQGNEQFF
TRBJ1-4,-,TRBV7-6,CASSAQATNEKLFF
TRBJ2-7,once,TRBV11-2,CASSLDRDRDYEQYF
TRBJ2-2,-,TRBV6-5,CASSYPGTGELFF
TRBJ2-7,-,TRBV2,CASNKDRGMYEQYF
TRBJ1-1,-,TRBV19,CASSLCQGARCNTEAFF
TRBJ1-5,-,TRBV5-5,CASSIAPTGFNQPQHF
TRBJ1-5,once,TRBV15,CATSPLGDQPQHF
TRBJ1-1,-,TRBV11-1,CASSLERNMNTEAFF
TRBJ2-2,-,TRBV19,CATLATGRELFF
TRBJ2-2,-,TRBV28,CASYPIGTSGTGELFF
TRBJ1-4,-,TRBV28,CASRGTGGGEKLFF
TRBJ1-1,-,TRBV28,CASSFEARNTEAFF
TRBJ1-2,-,TRBV14,CASSRPGDAYGYTF
TRBJ1-5,-,TRBV27,CASSLWSGNQPQHF
TRBJ1-4,once,TRBV6-1,CASSEQRGEKLFF
TRBJ2-7,-,TRBV27,CASSLSAGQRPYEQYF